The 17 T cell receptor beta chains reported below all come from one sample, sequenced in a study of T-cell memory formation after mild COVID-19. TCRdb recomputed calls from the 5' RACE reads with MiXCR, one row per CDR3 protein. The data contain some 490,000 distinct CDR3 sequences, over 15% of them singletons. The specimen was PBMCs or a T cell subset sorted from them (not recorded which). The receptors were sampled from an adult woman who had mild COVID-19 (a few samples of this study predate the infection). Cell type and time point are not known.

The rearrangement joins TRBV7-6 to TRBJ2-7; 8 bases fit TRBD1. Germline CDR1 is SGHVS and CDR2 is FNYEAQ. The CDR3 sequence is 16 residues long. The ends lost 5 bases at V and 2 bases at J; junction bases unmatched: 11. CDR3 nucleotide sequence: TGTGCCAGCAGCCTCCACAGGGGGGTCGGCGCCTACGAGCAGTACTTC. Its translation is CASSLHRGVGAYEQYF.

This clonotype was counted many times. The J gene is TRBJ2-1, the V gene TRBV29-1, with TRBD1 identical over 8 bases. There are 13 residues in the CDR3. Germline CDR1 SQVTM, CDR2 ANQGSEA. V trimming: 7 bases; J trimming: 7 bases; junction bases outside the gene matches: 9. Written as DNA, the CDR3 is TGCAGCGGTGGACAGGGTAGGGGGAATGAGCAGTTCTTC. Protein: CSGGQGRGNEQFF.

This clonotype has more than one count but fewer than ten. This sequence joins TRBV25-1 and TRBJ2-7; tentatively, D is TRBD2 (5 bases). The germline CDR1 and CDR2 sequences are MGHDK and SYGVNS. The CDR3 is 13 amino acids. Deletions cut 5 bases from V and 4 bases from J, with 12 bases between. DNA of the CDR3: TGTGCCAGCAGTCCACCGGGGAATTACGAGCAGTACTTC. Protein: CASSPPGNYEQYF.

This chain connects TRBV12-3 or TRBV12-4 to TRBJ1-2; D is perhaps TRBD1 (5 bases). V gave up 7 bases and J gave up 14 bases, with 17 bases separating them. The CDR3 loop spans 11 amino acids. The CDR3 loop reads CASNLLQGTTF. Written as DNA, the CDR3 is TGTGCCAGCAACCTCCTGCAGGGTACGACCTTC.

This clonotype came up a few times. The chain joins TRBV12-3 or TRBV12-4 to TRBJ2-1; D is possibly TRBD1 or TRBD2 (5 bases each). The CDR3 extends over 16 amino acids. V shed 6 bases and J shed 0 bases, with 15 bases lying between them. The CDR3 coding sequence is TGTGCCAGCAGGGGGGAAGAGGGGAGCTCCTACAATGAGCAGTTCTTC. Its protein product is CASRGEEGSSYNEQFF.

This clonotype turned up a few times. The chain employs TRBV11-2 and TRBJ1-2; tentative D call: TRBD1 (5 bases). V shed 5 bases and J shed 4 bases, with 11 bases lying between them. In germline, CDR1 is SGHAT, CDR2 FQNNGV. This CDR3 has 13 residues. DNA of the CDR3: TGTGCCAGCAGCCCCCGGGACCTCTATGGCTACACCTTC. This gives the protein CASSPRDLYGYTF.

This sequence joins TRBV2 and TRBJ2-7, with TRBD2 as a possible D gene (5 bases). V was shortened by 4 bases and J by 0 bases, with 10 bases between the two germline ends. The CDR3 runs 14 residues. The V gene's germline CDR1 is SNHLY and CDR2 FYNNEI. CDR3 sequence (DNA): TGTGCCAGCAGTGGGGAGCGGCACTCCTACGAGCAGTACTTC. Amino acid sequence: CASSGERHSYEQYF.

This clonotype was found a few times. The rearrangement joins TRBV3-1 to TRBJ1-5; TRBD1 matches at 7 bases. The V and J ends lost 2 bases and 3 bases, in that order; junction bases with no gene match: 10. Germline V lookup: CDR1 LGHDT, CDR2 YNNKEL (reference sequence). The CDR3 is 17 amino acids. CDR3 DNA: TGTGCCAGCAGCCAAAACGACCGGGACAGTATCAATCAGCCCCAGCATTTT. This encodes CASSQNDRDSINQPQHF.

At least ten counts were recorded for this clonotype. V is TRBV5-4 and J is TRBJ2-1; 12 bases line up with TRBD2. The CDR3 has 19 residues. Per the germline V gene, CDR1 is SGHNT and CDR2 is YYREEE (reference sequence). J gave up 4 bases and V 0 bases, and 11 bases lay outside the gene matches. The CDR3 DNA follows: TGTGCCAGCAGCTTGGCCGGGCTAGCGGGGGGGCTAAGGTACAATGAGCAGTTCTTC. Protein: CASSLAGLAGGLRYNEQFF.

The J gene is TRBJ2-7, the V gene TRBV6-2 or TRBV6-3; D might be TRBD1 (5 bases). The length of the CDR3 is 12 residues. V lost 5 bases to trimming and J lost 9 bases, with 14 bases between them. CDR1 MNHEY and CDR2 SVGEGT come from the germline V gene. CDR3 DNA: TGTGCCAGCAGTGACGCAGGGTTCGGGCAGTACTTC. Amino acid sequence: CASSDAGFGQYF.

This clonotype was counted once. The chain combines TRBV12-3 or TRBV12-4 with TRBJ1-4; perhaps TRBD1 as D (6 bases). V gave up 3 bases and J gave up 5 bases, with 10 bases separating them. The CDR3 sequence is 14 residues long. In DNA form, the CDR3 reads TGTGCCAGCAGTTTTAGGCAGGGGAATGAAAAACTGTTTTTT. Translation gives CASSFRQGNEKLFF.

CDR3 residues: CASSPRVVTGELFF. DNA for the CDR3: TGTGCCAGCAGCCCTCGAGTGGTCACCGGGGAGCTGTTTTTT. The J gene is TRBJ2-2, the V gene TRBV7-9; D not resolved. The CDR3 sequence is 14 residues long. Trimming left V 5 bases short and J 4 bases short, with 11 bases between. Germline lookup yields CDR1 SEHNR and CDR2 FQNEAQ (reference sequence).

This clonotype was observed a handful of times. The chain uses TRBV3-1 and TRBJ1-4; D is unclear. V dropped 2 bases and J dropped 7 bases, with 20 bases sitting between them. CDR1 is LGHDT, CDR2 YNNKEL, per germline (reference sequence). This CDR3 contains 17 residues. In DNA form, the CDR3 reads TGTGCCAGCAGCCAACGATCGTTCGGACCTGCGACTGAAAAACTGTTTTTT. It codes for CASSQRSFGPATEKLFF. Together with reference TRBV3-1 and TRBJ1-4, the CDR3 gives the full variable domain: DTAVSQTPKYLVTQMGNDKSIKCEQNLGHDTMYWYKQDSKKFLKIMFSYNNKELIINETVPNRFSPKSPDKAHLNLHINSLELGDSAVYFCASSQRSFGPATEKLFFGSGTQLSVL.

This clonotype has more than one count but fewer than ten. The V call is TRBV7-9, the J call TRBJ2-7; either TRBD1 or TRBD2 may supply D (5 bases each). The CDR3 contains 14 residues. Germline values: CDR1 SEHNR, CDR2 FQNEAQ (reference sequence). Trimming shortened V by 3 bases and J by 2 bases, and 11 bases separated the two germline ends. CDR3 bases: TGTGCCAGCAGCTTCAGGGACCCCCCCTACGAGCAGTACTTC. Encoded protein: CASSFRDPPYEQYF.

The gene calls are TRBV12-3 or TRBV12-4 and TRBJ2-2; the match to TRBD2 covers 7 bases. The CDR3 has 15 residues. The V gene end was trimmed by 0 bases and the J gene end by 6 bases; junction bases not matched to a gene: 4. In DNA, the CDR3 is TGTGCCAGCAGTTTAGCCGGGACTATATCCGGGGAGCTGTTTTTT. Its translation: CASSLAGTISGELFF.

This clonotype was seen only a few times. The V and J genes are TRBV4-1 and TRBJ1-1; D unclear. This CDR3 contains 15 residues. CDR1 and CDR2 (germline): MGHRA, YSYEKL. Trimming cost V 0 bases and J 4 bases, with 12 bases left between them. CDR3 amino acids: CASSQDAVGRTEAFF. The CDR3 nucleotides read TGCGCCAGCAGCCAAGATGCAGTAGGGCGCACTGAAGCTTTCTTT.

J is TRBJ2-1 and V is TRBV24-1; 8 nucleotides line up with TRBD2. J was trimmed by 9 bases and V by 7 bases; bases with no gene match: 4. CDR1 and CDR2 from the germline V gene are KGHDR and SFDVKD. The CDR3 spans 12 residues. CDR3 sequence (DNA): TGTGCCACCAGCGGGAGGGTCGGTGAGCAGTTCTTC. Its translation is CATSGRVGEQFF.